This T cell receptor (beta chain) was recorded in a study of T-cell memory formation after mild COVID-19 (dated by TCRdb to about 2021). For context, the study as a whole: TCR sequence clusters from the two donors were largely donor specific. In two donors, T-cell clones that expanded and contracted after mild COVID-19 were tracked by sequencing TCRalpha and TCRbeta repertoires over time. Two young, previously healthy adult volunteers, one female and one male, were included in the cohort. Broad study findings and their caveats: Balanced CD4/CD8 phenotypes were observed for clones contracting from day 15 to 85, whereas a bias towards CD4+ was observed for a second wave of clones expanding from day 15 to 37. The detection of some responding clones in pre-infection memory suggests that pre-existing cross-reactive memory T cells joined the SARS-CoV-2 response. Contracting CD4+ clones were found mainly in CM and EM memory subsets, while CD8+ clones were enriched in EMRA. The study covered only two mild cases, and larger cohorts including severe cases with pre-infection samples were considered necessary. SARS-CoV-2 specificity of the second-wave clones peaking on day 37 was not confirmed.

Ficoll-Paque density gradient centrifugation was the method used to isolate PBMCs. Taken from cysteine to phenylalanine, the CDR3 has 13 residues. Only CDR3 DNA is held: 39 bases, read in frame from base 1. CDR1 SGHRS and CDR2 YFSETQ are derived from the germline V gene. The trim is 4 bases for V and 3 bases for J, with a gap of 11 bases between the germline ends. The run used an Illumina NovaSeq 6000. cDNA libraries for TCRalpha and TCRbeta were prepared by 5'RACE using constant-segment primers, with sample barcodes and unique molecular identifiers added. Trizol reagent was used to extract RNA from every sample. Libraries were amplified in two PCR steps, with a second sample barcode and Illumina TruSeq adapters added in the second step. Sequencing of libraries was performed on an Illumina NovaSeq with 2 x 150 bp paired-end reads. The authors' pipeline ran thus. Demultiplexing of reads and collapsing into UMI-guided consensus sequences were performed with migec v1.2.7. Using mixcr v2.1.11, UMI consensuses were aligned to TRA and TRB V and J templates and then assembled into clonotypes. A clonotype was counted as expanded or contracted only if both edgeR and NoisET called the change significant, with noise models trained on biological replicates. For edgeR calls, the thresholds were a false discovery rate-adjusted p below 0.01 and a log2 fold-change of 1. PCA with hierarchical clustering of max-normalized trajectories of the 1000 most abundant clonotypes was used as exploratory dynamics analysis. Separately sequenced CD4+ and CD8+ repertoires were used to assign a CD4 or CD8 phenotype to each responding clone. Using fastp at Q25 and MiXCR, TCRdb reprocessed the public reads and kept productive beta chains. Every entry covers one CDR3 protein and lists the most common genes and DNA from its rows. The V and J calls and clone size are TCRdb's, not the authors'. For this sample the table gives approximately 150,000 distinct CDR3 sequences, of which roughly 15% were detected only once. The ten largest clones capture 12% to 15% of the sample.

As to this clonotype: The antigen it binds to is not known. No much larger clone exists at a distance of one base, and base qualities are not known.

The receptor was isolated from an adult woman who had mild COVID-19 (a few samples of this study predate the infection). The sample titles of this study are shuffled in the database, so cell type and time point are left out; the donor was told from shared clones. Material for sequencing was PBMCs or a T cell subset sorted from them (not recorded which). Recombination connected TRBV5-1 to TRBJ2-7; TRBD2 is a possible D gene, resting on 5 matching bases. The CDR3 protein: CASSRGQDYEQYF. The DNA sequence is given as TGCGCCAGCAGCCGGGGTCAGGACTACGAGCAGTACTTC.